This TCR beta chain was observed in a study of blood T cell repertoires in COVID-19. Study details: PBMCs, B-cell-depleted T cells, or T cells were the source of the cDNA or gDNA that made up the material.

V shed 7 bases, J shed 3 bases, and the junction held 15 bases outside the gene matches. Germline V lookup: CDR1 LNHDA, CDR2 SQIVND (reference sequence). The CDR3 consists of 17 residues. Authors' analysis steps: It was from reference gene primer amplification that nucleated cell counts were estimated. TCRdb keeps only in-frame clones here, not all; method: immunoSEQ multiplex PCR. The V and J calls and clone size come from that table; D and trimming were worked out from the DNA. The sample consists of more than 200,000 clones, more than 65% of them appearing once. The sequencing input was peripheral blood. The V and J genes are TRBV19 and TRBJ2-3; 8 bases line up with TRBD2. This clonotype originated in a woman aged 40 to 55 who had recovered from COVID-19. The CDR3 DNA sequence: TGTGCCAGTAAGGACCTAGCCCTTAGCGGGGCAACAGATACGCAGTATTTT. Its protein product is CASKDLALSGATDTQYF. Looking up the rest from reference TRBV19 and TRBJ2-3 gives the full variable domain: DGGITQSPKYLFRKEGQNVTLSCEQNLNHDAMYWYRQDPGQGLRLIYYSQIVNDFQKGDIAEGYSVSREKKESFPLTVTSAQKNPTAFYLCASKDLALSGATDTQYFGPGTRLTVL.